Presented here are 5 T cell receptor beta chains from one specimen sequenced in a study of blood T cell repertoires in COVID-19. Measured with immunoSEQ multiplex PCR; TCRdb has only the in-frame clones, and not every one. The repertoire holds under 200,000 clones, 87% seen once, with under 13% in the top ten. Material for sequencing was peripheral blood. All receptors come from a woman in her 70s with COVID-19, enrolled during active disease.

In this sample, this clone turned up once. This chain links TRBV28 with TRBJ2-1; TRBD2 might be the D (6 bases). Germline loops: CDR1 MDHEN, CDR2 SYDVKM. The CDR3 length is 17 residues. Trimming shortened V by 6 bases and J by 5 bases, and 23 bases separated the two germline ends. The CDR3 reads CASSPYQRGGKHNEQFF. Written as DNA, the CDR3 is TGTGCCAGCAGCCCATATCAGAGAGGAGGGAAACACAATGAGCAGTTCTTC.

The table lists this clone with a count of one. This chain links TRBV28 with TRBJ1-4; 10 bases align to TRBD1. The CDR3 is 18 amino acids. J lost 3 bases, V lost 2 bases, and 9 bases had no gene match. The V gene's germline CDR1 is MDHEN and CDR2 SYDVKM. CDR3 in DNA: TGTGCCAGCAGTTTACGTCCCGGGACAGGGGCTTCTAATGAAAAACTGTTTTTT. This sequence encodes CASSLRPGTGASNEKLFF.

This chain links TRBV6-6 with TRBJ2-3, with 11 bases fitting TRBD1. CDR1 is MNHNY and CDR2 is SVGAGI in the germline V gene (reference sequence). This CDR3 spans 15 amino acids. The trim removed 6 bases at V and 2 bases at J, leaving 4 bases unmatched. CDR3 residues: CASSRDRGNTDTQYF. The DNA of the CDR3 is TGTGCCAGCAGCCGGGACAGGGGGAACACAGATACGCAGTATTTT.

The chain combines TRBV5-4 with TRBJ2-3; 8 bases are a match to TRBD1. V shed 4 bases, J shed 0 bases, and the junction held 10 bases outside the gene matches. Germline values: CDR1 SGHNT, CDR2 YYREEE (reference sequence). This CDR3 is built from 17 residues. The chain's CDR3 is CASSRGDRTISTDTQYF. The DNA of the CDR3 is TGTGCCAGCAGCAGGGGGGACAGGACAATTAGCACAGATACGCAGTATTTT.

The chain is built from TRBV2 and TRBJ1-4; possibly TRBD1 for D (6 bases). The germline CDR1 and CDR2 sequences are SNHLY and FYNNEI. Trimming pared 5 bases from V and 4 bases from J, leaving 11 bases between. CDR3 length equals 14 residues. The CDR3: CASSLDRNNEKLFF. The CDR3 DNA sequence: TGTGCCAGCAGTCTAGACAGGAATAATGAAAAACTGTTTTTT.